This is a list of T cell receptor beta chains from one sample in a study of OX40 agonist ivuxolimab in advanced cancers. Clones were sequenced by immunoSEQ multiplex PCR, and TCRdb holds only the in-frame ones, with some missing. The top ten hold roughly 13% of the sample, which has tens of thousands of clones, 75% to 90% seen once. The specimen was CD4+ or CD8+ T cells sorted from blood, collected in a trial of the OX40 agonist ivuxolimab. The receptor source for this set is an adult with an advanced solid tumor such as melanoma, head and neck, liver or kidney cancer. The CDR3 runs from the conserved cysteine through the conserved F or W. The D gene is left open where the match is weak. Size values are once, few and many counts, or a class for expanded clones, and some rows have none.

clone size	V gene	J gene	D gene	CDR3 protein	CDR3 DNA
.	TRBV28	TRBJ1-1	.	CASSFGQEDTEAFF	TGTGCCAGCAGTTTCGGCCAGGAGGACACTGAAGCTTTCTTT
.	TRBV5-3	TRBJ1-6	.	CARETVSSSPLHF	TGTGCCAGAGAGACCGTCTCAAGTTCACCCCTCCACTTT
.	TRBV9	TRBJ1-1	TRBD1	CASSVQGQGEAFF	TGTGCCAGCAGCGTCCAGGGACAGGGGGAAGCTTTCTTT
.	TRBV28	TRBJ2-3	.	CASSSGDLPSGTDTQYF	TGTGCCAGCAGTTCAGGGGATCTCCCTAGCGGCACAGATACGCAGTATTTT
.	TRBV27	TRBJ2-1	.	CASSLSAHNEQFF	TGTGCCAGCAGTTTAAGCGCCCACAATGAGCAGTTCTTC
.	TRBV19	TRBJ2-1	TRBD2	CASSSLAGGYNEQFF	TGTGCCAGTAGTTCTCTAGCGGGGGGATACAATGAGCAGTTCTTC
.	TRBV9	TRBJ2-7	.	CASSPAARLYEQYF	TGTGCCAGCAGTCCCGCGGCCAGGCTCTACGAGCAGTACTTC
.	TRBV9	TRBJ2-3	.	CASSVEDGGSTDTQYF	TGTGCCAGCAGCGTAGAGGACGGAGGAAGCACAGATACGCAGTATTTT
.	TRBV7-6	TRBJ1-4	.	CASSLGRAEKLFF	TGTGCCAGCAGCTTAGGCAGGGCTGAAAAACTGTTTTTT
.	TRBV4-1	TRBJ1-2	.	CASSQPGMRYGYTF	TGCGCCAGCAGCCAACCCGGGATGCGCTATGGCTACACCTTC
.	TRBV6-6	TRBJ2-7	TRBD1	CASSKTGNYEQYF	TGTGCCAGCAGTAAGACAGGGAACTACGAGCAGTACTTC
.	TRBV13	TRBJ2-5	TRBD2	CASRLRISGGERETQYF	TGTGCCAGCAGACTAAGAATCAGCGGGGGAGAGAGAGAGACCCAGTACTTC
.	TRBV15	TRBJ2-1	.	CATSRAVTGLNYNEQFF	TGTGCCACCAGCAGAGCCGTGACGGGACTGAACTACAATGAGCAGTTCTTC
.	TRBV2	TRBJ2-1	.	CASTLARTDEQFF	TGTGCCAGCACTCTAGCCCGTACGGATGAGCAGTTCTTC
.	TRBV5-1	TRBJ2-3	TRBD2	CASSLAGLAGYTDTQYF	TGCGCCAGCAGCTTGGCCGGGCTAGCGGGGTATACAGATACGCAGTATTTT
.	TRBV6-1	TRBJ2-2	TRBD2	CATTGSGRPGELFF	TGTGCCACCACCGGTAGCGGGAGGCCCGGGGAGCTGTTTTTT
.	TRBV19	TRBJ2-7	.	CASSTSALYEQYF	TGTGCCAGTAGTACCAGTGCGCTCTACGAGCAGTACTTC
.	TRBV28	TRBJ1-4	.	CASIGRGNEKLFF	TGTGCCAGCATAGGACGGGGAAATGAAAAACTGTTTTTT
.	TRBV2	TRBJ2-3	.	CASSDMESSTDTQYF	TGTGCCAGCAGTGACATGGAAAGCTCCACAGATACGCAGTATTTT
.	TRBV9	TRBJ2-2	.	CASSVAEASTGELFF	TGTGCCAGCAGCGTAGCTGAGGCGAGCACCGGGGAGCTGTTTTTT
.	TRBV4-1	TRBJ1-1	.	CASSLGGEAFF	TGCGCCAGCAGCCTTGGGGGGGAAGCTTTCTTT
.	TRBV19	TRBJ2-7	.	CASSITGLRDYEQYF	TGTGCCAGTAGTATAACAGGACTACGGGACTACGAGCAGTACTTC
once	TRBV9	TRBJ2-7	.	CASSVGIGDRMNEQYF	TGTGCCAGCAGCGTAGGTATAGGGGACCGGATGAACGAGCAGTACTTC
.	TRBV9	TRBJ2-7	.	CASSPSSGALSYEQYF	TGTGCCAGCAGTCCTTCTTCGGGGGCCTTATCCTACGAGCAGTACTTC
.	TRBV29-1	TRBJ2-7	TRBD2	CSVELREREQYF	TGCAGCGTTGAATTGCGGGAGCGCGAGCAGTACTTC
.	TRBV9	TRBJ2-1	.	CASSVDGDPYNEQFF	TGTGCCAGCAGCGTGGACGGGGACCCCTACAATGAGCAGTTCTTC
.	TRBV5-4	TRBJ2-7	.	CASRVAPSYEQYF	TGTGCCAGCCGGGTCGCCCCCTCCTACGAGCAGTACTTC
.	TRBV5-1	TRBJ1-2	TRBD1	CASSRGTGGYGYTF	TGCGCCAGCAGCAGGGGGACAGGGGGCTATGGCTACACCTTC
.	TRBV4-2	TRBJ2-1	TRBD2	CASSQDMTSGSYEQFF	TGTGCCAGCAGCCAAGATATGACTAGCGGGAGCTATGAGCAGTTCTTC
.	TRBV6-5	TRBJ2-1	TRBD2	CASSSSGTSLYEQFF	TGTGCCAGCAGTTCCTCCGGGACTAGTCTATATGAGCAGTTCTTC
few	TRBV28	TRBJ2-1	.	CASRRGGVSSYNEQFF	TGTGCCAGCAGGCGCGGCGGGGTTAGCTCCTACAATGAGCAGTTCTTC
.	TRBV28	TRBJ2-5	.	CASSFRSAGRGETQYF	TGTGCCAGCAGTTTCCGCTCAGCAGGGCGGGGAGAGACCCAGTACTTC
.	TRBV27	TRBJ1-1	TRBD1	CASISGQGREAFF	TGTGCCAGCATCAGCGGACAGGGGCGAGAAGCTTTCTTT
.	TRBV7-9	TRBJ1-2	.	CASTRLGISNYGYTF	TGTGCCAGCACCCGCTTAGGTATCTCTAACTATGGCTACACCTTC
.	TRBV5-5	TRBJ2-7	.	CASSLDRGFGYEQYF	TGTGCCAGCAGCTTGGATCGGGGTTTCGGGTACGAGCAGTACTTC
.	TRBV30	TRBJ2-4	TRBD2	CAWKLANKNIQYF	TGTGCCTGGAAACTAGCGAACAAAAACATTCAGTACTTC
once	TRBV27	TRBJ1-2	TRBD1	CASSLTGQGWGYTF	TGTGCCAGCAGTCTGACGGGACAGGGCTGGGGCTACACCTTC
.	TRBV6-5	TRBJ2-1	.	CASSYSNAEQFF	TGTGCCAGCAGTTACTCGAATGCTGAGCAGTTCTTC
.	TRBV15	TRBJ1-1	TRBD1	CATSRGGGGWMNTEAFF	TGTGCCACCAGCAGAGGAGGGGGCGGTTGGATGAACACTGAAGCTTTCTTT
.	TRBV27	TRBJ2-1	TRBD1	CASSLTPPGQEQFF	TGTGCCAGCAGTTTAACTCCCCCGGGACAGGAGCAGTTCTTC
.	TRBV29-1	TRBJ2-7	.	CSAEGRAYEQYF	TGCAGCGCTGAAGGCAGGGCCTACGAGCAGTACTTC
.	TRBV10-1	TRBJ2-1	.	CASSLGGSNEQFF	TGCGCCAGCAGTTTAGGGGGTAGCAATGAGCAGTTCTTC
.	TRBV7-6	TRBJ2-7	TRBD2	CASSSTPLPARGVYYEQYF	TGTGCCAGCAGCTCAACACCTCTCCCCGCGCGGGGGGTCTACTACGAGCAGTACTTC
.	TRBV4-1	TRBJ2-7	TRBD1	CASSLGTVGSYEQYF	TGCGCCAGCAGCCTCGGGACAGTAGGCTCCTACGAGCAGTACTTC
few	TRBV9	TRBJ1-4	.	CASSVGGSNEKLFF	TGTGCCAGCAGCGTAGGGGGGTCTAATGAAAAACTGTTTTTT
.	TRBV10-3	TRBJ2-1	TRBD2	CAISGREGLPAEQFF	TGTGCCATCAGCGGGCGGGAGGGCCTTCCTGCTGAGCAGTTCTTC
.	TRBV27	TRBJ2-4	TRBD1	CASMPRTGSKNIQYF	TGTGCCAGCATGCCCAGGACAGGGAGCAAAAACATTCAGTACTTC
.	TRBV9	TRBJ1-2	TRBD1	CASSVYTGQGSDGYTF	TGTGCCAGCAGCGTATATACGGGACAGGGGTCGGATGGCTACACCTTC
.	TRBV2	TRBJ1-5	.	CASSEGGTMYF	TGTGCCAGCAGTGAGGGTGGGACAATGTATTTT